A single sample is the source of the 2 T cell receptor beta chains below, sequenced in a study of T-cell reconstitution after alpha-beta-depleted transplantation in children. Unique molecular identifiers were incorporated during preparation of the TCRbeta library. TCRdb used MiXCR to reprocess the PCR reads, holding one entry per CDR3 protein. Of under 300,000 distinct CDR3 sequences in the sample, 11% are singletons; the top ten hold 23%. Source: peripheral blood, taken 180 days after TCRalphabeta/CD19-depleted stem cell transplant. The receptors were sampled from a male patient aged 2-10 years who had a stem cell transplant for chronic granulomatous disease, so the T cells may come from the graft donor.

This clonotype was recorded many times. V usage is TRBV4-2 and J usage is TRBJ2-1; 15 bases agree with TRBD2. The V gene's germline CDR1 is LGHNA and CDR2 YNFKEQ. The CDR3 spans 18 residues. V lost 1 base, J lost 8 bases, and 9 bases stayed unmatched. CDR3 amino acids: CASSQGTSGGASLYEQFF. The CDR3 region has the DNA TGTGCCAGCAGCCAAGGGACTAGCGGGGGGGCCAGTCTTTATGAGCAGTTCTTC.

This clonotype was seen ten or more times. The CDR3, as DNA: TGCAGTGCAAGGATTGGGGCCTCGTCCTACAATGAGCAGTTCTTC. The encoded protein is CSARIGASSYNEQFF. The chain couples TRBV20-1 to TRBJ2-1; the D gene is possibly TRBD1 (5 bases). V lost 6 bases to trimming and J lost 1 base, with 16 bases between them. The CDR3 runs to 15 residues. Germline CDR1 and CDR2: DFQATT and SNEGSKA (reference sequence).